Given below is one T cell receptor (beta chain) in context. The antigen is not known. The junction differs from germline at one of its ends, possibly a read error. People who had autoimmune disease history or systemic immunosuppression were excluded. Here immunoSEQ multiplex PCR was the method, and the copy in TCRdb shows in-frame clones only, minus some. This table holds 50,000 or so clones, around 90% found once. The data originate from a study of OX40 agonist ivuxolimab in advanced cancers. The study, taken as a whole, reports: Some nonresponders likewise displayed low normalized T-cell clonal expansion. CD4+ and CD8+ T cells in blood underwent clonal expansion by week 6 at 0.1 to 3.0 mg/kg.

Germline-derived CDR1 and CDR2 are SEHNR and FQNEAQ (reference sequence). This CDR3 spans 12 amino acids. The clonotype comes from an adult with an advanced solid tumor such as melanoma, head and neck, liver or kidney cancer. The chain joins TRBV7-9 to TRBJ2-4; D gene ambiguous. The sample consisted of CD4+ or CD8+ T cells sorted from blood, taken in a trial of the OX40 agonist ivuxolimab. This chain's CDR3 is CASSPPNEIENF. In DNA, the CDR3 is TGTGCCAGCAGCCCCCCGAACGAAATAGAAAACTTC.